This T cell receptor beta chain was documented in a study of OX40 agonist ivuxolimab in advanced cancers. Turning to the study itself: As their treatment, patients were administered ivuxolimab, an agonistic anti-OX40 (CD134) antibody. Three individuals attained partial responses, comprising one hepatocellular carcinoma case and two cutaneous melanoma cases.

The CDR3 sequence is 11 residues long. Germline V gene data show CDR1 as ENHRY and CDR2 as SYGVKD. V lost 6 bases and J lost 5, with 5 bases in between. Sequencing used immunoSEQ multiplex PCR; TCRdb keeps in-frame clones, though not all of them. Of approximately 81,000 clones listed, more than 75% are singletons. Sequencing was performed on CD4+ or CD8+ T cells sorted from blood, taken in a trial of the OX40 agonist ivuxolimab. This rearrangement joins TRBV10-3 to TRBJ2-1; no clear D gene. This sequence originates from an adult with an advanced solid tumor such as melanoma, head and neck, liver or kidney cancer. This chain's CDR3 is CAISADNEQFF. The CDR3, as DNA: TGTGCCATCAGCGCGGACAATGAGCAGTTCTTC.